This T cell receptor (beta chain) was captured in a study of shared clonotypes between healthy human individuals. Study observations and caveats: In general, naive subsets displayed greater estimated richness than memory subsets did. Donors were few, which limited the genetic and exposure-history diversity represented. A handful of donors shared around 5% of their naive CD4 clonotypes.

Looked up from germline, CDR1 is DFQATT and CDR2 is SNEGSKA (reference sequence). CDR3 length equals 11 residues. Roughly 30,000 T cell genomes (approximately 0.2 ug DNA) went into each sorted-subset replicate. This table comes from immunoSEQ multiplex PCR, and its TCRdb copy is limited to in-frame clones, with some not included. The sample has roughly 640,000 clones; more than 95% are singletons. About this clone itself: Its antigen is still unknown.

The source is a woman aged 25 to 39 in good health. The chain has TRBV20-1 and TRBJ2-4; D possibly corresponds to TRBD1 (5 bases). What was sequenced was naive CD4+ T cells sorted from blood. Stated subset: CD45RA+ positively selected. As DNA, the CDR3 is TGCAGCGCGGACATCAGCGACATTCAGTACTTC. This encodes CSADISDIQYF.